This TCR beta chain was profiled in a study of beta chain features in type 1 diabetes. Study context: On cell yields, gender and age, patients and healthy donors were similar. Sorted cell examination encompassed approximately 110 million cells across all samples. General study points: Researchers cautioned that cDNA sequencing could over-represent cells with high TCR expression. All four CD4+ subsets from Type 1 diabetes patients carried moderately but significantly shorter TCRB CDR3s. Patients with type 1 diabetes showed fewer VDJ junction insertions and more deletions.

Expressed TCRB transcripts were sequenced after all isolated RNA was converted to cDNA. This table comes from immunoSEQ multiplex PCR, and its TCRdb copy is limited to in-frame clones, with some not included. This repertoire shows under 300,000 clones, roughly 17% found once; its top ten account for approximately 0.081%. CDR3 size: 11 residues. Trimming shortened V by 5 bases and J by 10 bases, and 9 bases separated the two germline ends. Germline CDR1 reads SGHDT; CDR2 reads YYEEEE. As to this clone: Its antigen remains unidentified.

The V call is TRBV5-6, the J call TRBJ2-2, with a weak D call TRBD2 (5 bases). Sequencing was carried out using naive CD4+ T cells from blood. The clonotype originates from a man aged 25 to 40 with type 1 diabetes. The CDR3 spells CASRAVEELFF. DNA for the CDR3: TGTGCCAGCAGAGCGGTCGAGGAGCTGTTTTTT. Together with reference TRBV5-6 and TRBJ2-2, the CDR3 gives the full variable domain: DAGVTQSPTHLIKTRGQQVTLRCSPKSGHDTVSWYQQALGQGPQFIFQYYEEEERQRGNFPDRFSGHQFPNYSSELNVNALLLGDSALYLCASRAVEELFFGEGSRLTVL.